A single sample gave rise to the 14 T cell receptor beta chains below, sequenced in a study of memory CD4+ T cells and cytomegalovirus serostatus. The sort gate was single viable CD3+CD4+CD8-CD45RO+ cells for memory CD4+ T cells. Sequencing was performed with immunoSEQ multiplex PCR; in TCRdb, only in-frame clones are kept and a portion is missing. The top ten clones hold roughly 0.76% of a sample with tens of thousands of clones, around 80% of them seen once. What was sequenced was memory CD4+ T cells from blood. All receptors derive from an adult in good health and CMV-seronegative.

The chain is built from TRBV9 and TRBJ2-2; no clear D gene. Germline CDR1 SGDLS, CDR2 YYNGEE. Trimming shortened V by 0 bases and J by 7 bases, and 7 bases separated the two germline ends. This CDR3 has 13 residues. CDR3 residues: CASSVEGYGELFF. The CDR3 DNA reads TGTGCCAGCAGCGTAGAAGGTTACGGGGAGCTGTTTTTT.

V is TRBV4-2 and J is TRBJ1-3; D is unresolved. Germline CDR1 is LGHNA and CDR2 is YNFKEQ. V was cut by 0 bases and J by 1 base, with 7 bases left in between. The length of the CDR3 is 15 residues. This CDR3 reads CASSQDFGSGNTIYF. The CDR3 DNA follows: TGTGCCAGCAGCCAAGATTTCGGATCTGGAAACACCATATATTTT.

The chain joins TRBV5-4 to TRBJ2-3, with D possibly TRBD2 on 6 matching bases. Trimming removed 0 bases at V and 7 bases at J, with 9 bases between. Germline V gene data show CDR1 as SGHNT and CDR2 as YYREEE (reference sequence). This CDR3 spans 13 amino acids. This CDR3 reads CASSLEAGYTQYF. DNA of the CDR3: TGTGCCAGCAGCTTGGAAGCGGGCTATACGCAGTATTTT.

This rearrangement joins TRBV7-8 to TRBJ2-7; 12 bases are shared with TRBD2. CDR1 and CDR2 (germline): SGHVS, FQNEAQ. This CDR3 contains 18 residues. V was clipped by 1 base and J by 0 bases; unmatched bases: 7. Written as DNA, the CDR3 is TGTGCCAGCAGCTTAGGCCCTAGCGGGGGGGGGCTCTCCTACGAGCAGTACTTC. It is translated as CASSLGPSGGGLSYEQYF.

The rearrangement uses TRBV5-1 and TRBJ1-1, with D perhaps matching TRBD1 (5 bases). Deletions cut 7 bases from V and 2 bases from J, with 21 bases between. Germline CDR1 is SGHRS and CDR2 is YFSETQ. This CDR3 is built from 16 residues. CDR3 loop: CASGYQTGTDNTEAFF. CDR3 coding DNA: TGCGCCAGCGGATACCAAACCGGGACGGACAACACTGAAGCTTTCTTT.

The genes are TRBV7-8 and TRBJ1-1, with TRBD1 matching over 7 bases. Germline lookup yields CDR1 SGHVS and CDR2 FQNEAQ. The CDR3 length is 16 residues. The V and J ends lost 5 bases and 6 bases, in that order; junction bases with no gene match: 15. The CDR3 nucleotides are TGTGCCAGCAGCCTACAACAACAGGGGCTGGGCGCTGAAGCTTTCTTT. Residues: CASSLQQQGLGAEAFF.

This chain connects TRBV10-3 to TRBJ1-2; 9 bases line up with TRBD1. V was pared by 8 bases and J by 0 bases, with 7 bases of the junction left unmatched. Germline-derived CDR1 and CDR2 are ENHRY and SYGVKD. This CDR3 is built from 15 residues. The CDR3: CAIRPGQGPNYGYTF. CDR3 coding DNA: TGTGCCATCCGACCGGGACAGGGACCTAACTATGGCTACACCTTC.

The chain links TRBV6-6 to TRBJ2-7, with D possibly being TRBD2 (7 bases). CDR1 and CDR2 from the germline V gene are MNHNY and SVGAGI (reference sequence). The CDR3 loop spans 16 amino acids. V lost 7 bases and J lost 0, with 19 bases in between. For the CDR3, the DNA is TGTGCCAGCATAGCCCACAGGGAGGGGAGCTCCTACGAGCAGTACTTC. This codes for CASIAHREGSSYEQYF.

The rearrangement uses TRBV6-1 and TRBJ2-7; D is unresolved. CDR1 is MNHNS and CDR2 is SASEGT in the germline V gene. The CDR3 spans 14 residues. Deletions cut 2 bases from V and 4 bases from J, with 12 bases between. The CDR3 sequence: CASSEYQVGYEQYF. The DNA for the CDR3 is TGTGCCAGCAGTGAATATCAGGTGGGGTACGAGCAGTACTTC.

CDR3 amino acids: CASNASGTGKGDYGYTF. The CDR3 DNA reads as TGTGCCAGCAACGCCTCCGGGACAGGGAAGGGGGACTATGGCTACACCTTC. This rearrangement joins TRBV28 to TRBJ1-2; 9 nucleotides match TRBD1. The CDR3 is 17 residues long. The germline V gene encodes CDR1 MDHEN and CDR2 SYDVKM. Trimming at V came to 7 bases and at J to 3 bases, leaving 15 bases not matched to a gene.

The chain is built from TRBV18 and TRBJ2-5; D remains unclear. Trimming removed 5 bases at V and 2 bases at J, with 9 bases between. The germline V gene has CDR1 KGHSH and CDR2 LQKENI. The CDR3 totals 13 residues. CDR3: CASSMGFQETQYF. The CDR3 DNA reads TGTGCCAGCTCAATGGGTTTTCAAGAGACCCAGTACTTC.

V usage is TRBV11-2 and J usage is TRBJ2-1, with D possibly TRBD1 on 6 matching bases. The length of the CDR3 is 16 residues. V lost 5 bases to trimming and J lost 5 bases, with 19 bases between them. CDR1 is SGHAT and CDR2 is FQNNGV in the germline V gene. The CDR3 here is CASSMISGAANNEQFF. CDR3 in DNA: TGTGCCAGCAGCATGATATCAGGGGCTGCGAACAATGAGCAGTTCTTC.

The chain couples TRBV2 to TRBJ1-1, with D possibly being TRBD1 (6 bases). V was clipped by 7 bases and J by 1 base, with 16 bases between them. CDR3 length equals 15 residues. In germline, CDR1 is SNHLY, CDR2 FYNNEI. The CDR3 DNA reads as TGTGCCAGCACCAAAGGGGGTTATGGGAACACTGAAGCTTTCTTT. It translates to CASTKGGYGNTEAFF.

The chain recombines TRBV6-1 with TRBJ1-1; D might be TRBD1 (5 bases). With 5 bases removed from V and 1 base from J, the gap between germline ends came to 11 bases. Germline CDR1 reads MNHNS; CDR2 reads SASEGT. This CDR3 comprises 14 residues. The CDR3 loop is CASSPRRGNTEAFF. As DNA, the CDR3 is TGTGCCAGCAGTCCCAGAAGGGGGAACACTGAAGCTTTCTTT.